This record looks at one TCR beta chain sequence and its context. Its antigen is unknown. The germline V gene has CDR1 SNHLY and CDR2 FYNNEI. The CDR3 consists of 15 residues. With 4 bases removed from V and 0 bases from J, the gap between germline ends came to 10 bases. The data were taken from a study of T cell clones after liver transplantation. Whole-study context: TCRbeta sequencing after a pre-transplant mixed lymphocyte reaction identified graft-donor-reactive clones, later tracked in post-transplant blood. Tolerance: complete withdrawal held at least one year, liver enzymes staying within twice normal. Points from the study as a whole: A significant post-transplant drop in circulating graft-donor-reactive CD4 TCRbeta sequences occurred in most of the 8 subjects. In a couple of subjects, few donor cells limited the measurable donor-reactive repertoire.

The data were produced by immunoSEQ multiplex PCR, yet TCRdb's version contains in-frame clones alone and is incomplete. The sample shows some 45,000 clones, just over 85% of them seen only once. Sequencing was performed on CD4+ T cells from blood, taken 24 months after liver transplant. V gene TRBV2 combines with J gene TRBJ1-5; D remains unclear. The origin of this receptor is a human patient who received a liver transplant. Some of the T cells may derive from the graft donor. This CDR3 reads CASSGSPDSNQPQHF. CDR3 nucleotide sequence: TGTGCCAGCAGTGGAAGCCCCGATAGCAATCAGCCCCAGCATTTT.